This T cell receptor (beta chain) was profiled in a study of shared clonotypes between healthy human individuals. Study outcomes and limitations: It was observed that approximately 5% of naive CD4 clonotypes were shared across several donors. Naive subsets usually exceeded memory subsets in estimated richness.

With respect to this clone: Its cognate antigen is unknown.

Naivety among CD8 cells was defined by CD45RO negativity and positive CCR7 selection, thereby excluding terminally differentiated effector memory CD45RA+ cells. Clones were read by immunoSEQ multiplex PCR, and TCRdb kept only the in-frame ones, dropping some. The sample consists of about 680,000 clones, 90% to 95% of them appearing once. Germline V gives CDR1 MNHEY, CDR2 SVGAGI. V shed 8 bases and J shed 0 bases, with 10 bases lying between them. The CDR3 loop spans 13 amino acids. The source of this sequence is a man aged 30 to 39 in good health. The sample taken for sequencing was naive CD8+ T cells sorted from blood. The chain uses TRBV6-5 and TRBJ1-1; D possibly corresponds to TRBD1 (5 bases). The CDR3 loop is CASAPGMNTEAFF. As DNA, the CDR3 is TGTGCCAGCGCTCCAGGGATGAACACTGAAGCTTTCTTT.